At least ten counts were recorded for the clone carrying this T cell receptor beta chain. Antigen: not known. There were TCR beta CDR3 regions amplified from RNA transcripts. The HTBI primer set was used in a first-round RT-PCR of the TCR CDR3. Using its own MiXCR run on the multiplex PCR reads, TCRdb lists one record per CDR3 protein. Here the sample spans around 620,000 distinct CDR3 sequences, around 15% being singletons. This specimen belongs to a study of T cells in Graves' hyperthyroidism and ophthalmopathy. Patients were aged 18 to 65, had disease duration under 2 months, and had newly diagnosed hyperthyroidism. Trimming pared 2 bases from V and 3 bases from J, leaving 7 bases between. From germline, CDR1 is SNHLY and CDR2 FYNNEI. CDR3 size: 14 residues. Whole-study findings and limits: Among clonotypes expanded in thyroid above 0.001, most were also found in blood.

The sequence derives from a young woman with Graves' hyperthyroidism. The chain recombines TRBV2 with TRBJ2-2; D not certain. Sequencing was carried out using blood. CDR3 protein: CASSERGDTGELFF. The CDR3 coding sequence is TGTGCCAGCAGTGAAAGAGGAGACACCGGGGAGCTGTTTTTT.